This paragraph covers one TCR beta chain sequence. The data originate from a study of blood T cell repertoires in COVID-19. Overall study: PBMCs, B-cell-depleted T cells, or T cells provided the cDNA or gDNA that made up the material.

Per the authors' pipeline: Quantification of nucleated cells was approximated via reference gene primer amplification. Method: immunoSEQ multiplex PCR; TCRdb's copy keeps in-frame clones and lacks some. The V and J calls and clone size come from that table; D and trimming were worked out from the DNA. The sample includes over 200,000 clones, 88% of them seen just once. The CDR3 runs 13 residues. The germline gives CDR1 SEHNR, CDR2 FQNEAQ (reference sequence). V lost 3 bases and J 7 bases, leaving 7 bases between the germline ends. The chain links TRBV7-9 to TRBJ1-6, with D uncertain. The receptor's source is a woman between 35 and 50 years old with acute COVID-19. The sample was PBMCs or T cells enriched from blood (not recorded which). The CDR3 loop is CASSFSRNSPLHF. The CDR3 nucleotides read TGTGCCAGCAGCTTCTCCAGAAATTCACCCCTCCACTTT.